This record looks at one T cell receptor beta chain sequence and its context. Antigen specificity is unknown. The ends were cut back, 1 base at V and 0 bases at J, with 4 bases in the middle. Germline V gene lookup returns CDR1 SGHAT and CDR2 FQNNGV. The CDR3 length is 15 residues. Time point noted: cycle 4 day 1 (C4D1), after around six weeks of nivolumab. Patients all relapsed after autologous stem cell transplantation, and there was variation in brentuximab vedotin exposure. These data belong to a study of PD-1 blockade in classical Hodgkin lymphoma. Here immunoSEQ multiplex PCR was the method, and the copy in TCRdb shows in-frame clones only, minus some. This table has around 30,000 clones, around 80% appearing once. Study-level results: It was among complete responders that baseline diversity resembled that of newly diagnosed patients. Individuals who commenced nivolumab within less than 1 year of ASCT were excluded. What caused the repertoire differences, perhaps disease activity or prior therapy, remains undefined. In newly diagnosed patients, baseline TCR diversity was reportedly below that of healthy donors.

The rearrangement links TRBV11-2 to TRBJ2-6; D remains ambiguous. The input for sequencing was peripheral blood mononuclear cells (PBMCs), taken before the fourth cycle of nivolumab. The origin of this receptor is a human donor with classical Hodgkin lymphoma. The CDR3 DNA reads as TGTGCCAGCAGCTTAGGGGTCTCTGGGGCCAACGTCCTGACTTTC. Protein sequence: CASSLGVSGANVLTF.